This T cell receptor beta chain was sequenced in a study of shared clonotypes between healthy human individuals. Points from the study as a whole: Measured sharing among donors was expected to vary with sequencing depth. Memory subsets generally showed lower estimated richness than naive subsets.

The authors divided CD4+ cells into CD45RA+ naive and CD45RA-negative memory subsets. There are 14 residues in the CDR3. The germline V gene has CDR1 MNHEY and CDR2 SVGAGI. Losses at the gene ends were 7 bases for V and 4 bases for J; bases not matched to a gene: 8. A remark on this clone: The antigen remains unidentified.

This was a deep-level run. Method: immunoSEQ multiplex PCR; TCRdb's copy keeps in-frame clones and lacks some. The table has some 1 million clones, about 80% seen once. Sequenced material: memory CD4+ T cells sorted from blood. The subset denotes: CD45RA-negative fraction. This TCR came from a man aged 18 to 29 in good health. V is TRBV6-5 and J is TRBJ2-7; 9 bases are a match to TRBD2. CDR3 DNA sequence: TGTGCCAGCAACACGAGGCGGGGGGGATACGAGCAGTACTTC. This translates into CASNTRRGGYEQYF.